This TCR beta chain stems from a study of CD8+ T cells in alopecia areata. Background on the study: Among treated patients, oral tofacitinib was administered at 5 to 10 mg twice daily.

Trimming at V came to 6 bases and at J to 3 bases, leaving 10 bases not matched to a gene. The CDR3 spans 16 residues. Described treatment: oral pan-JAK inhibitor, 5-10 mg twice daily. Individuals with alopecia areata gave both lesional scalp punch biopsies and peripheral blood for collection. RNA was isolated and reverse transcribed to cDNA, the sequencing template. The data were produced by immunoSEQ multiplex PCR, yet TCRdb's version contains in-frame clones alone and is incomplete. The table includes some 180,000 clones, approximately 51% detected once. This clone was found a few times. This receptor was taken from a human donor with alopecia areata. The chain combines TRBV23-1 with TRBJ1-2; 10 bases are a match to TRBD1. TRBV23-1 is an ORF for which the function is uncertain. Sequencing was performed on CD8+ T cells sorted from blood, taken between weeks 51 and 52, from a patient treated with tofacitinib. DNA of the CDR3: TGCGCCAGCAGGCGACAGGGGGCAAGTTCTGACTATGGCTACACCTTC. It translates to CASRRQGASSDYGYTF.